This T cell receptor beta chain stems from a study of CD8 T cells in Susac syndrome. Study details: Treatment at blood withdrawal was none, corticosteroids, or intravenous immunoglobulin alone in Susac syndrome patients.

When the RNA was reverse transcribed, random hexamers were used with an input of about 0.5 to 1 ug. The method of amplification for TCR beta CDR3 was immunoSEQ multiplex PCR, covering 54 Vbeta and 13 Jbeta. One entry per CDR3 protein results from TCRdb running MiXCR on the immunoSEQ multiplex PCR reads. The top ten hold around 0.092% of the sample, which has roughly 190,000 distinct CDR3 sequences, 95% seen once. CDR1 and CDR2 (germline): SGHTA, FQGNSA. Germline trimming cut 6 bases from V and 9 bases from J; bases unmatched to any gene: 10. This CDR3 is built from 14 residues. Sequenced material: CD4+ T cells from PBMCs. V and J are TRBV7-2 and TRBJ2-1, with 8 bases lining up with TRBD1. The sequence was collected from a human donor with Susac syndrome. The CDR3 region is CASRTGTGFVEQFF. The CDR3 nucleotides are TGTGCCAGCAGGACCGGGACAGGCTTTGTTGAGCAGTTCTTC.